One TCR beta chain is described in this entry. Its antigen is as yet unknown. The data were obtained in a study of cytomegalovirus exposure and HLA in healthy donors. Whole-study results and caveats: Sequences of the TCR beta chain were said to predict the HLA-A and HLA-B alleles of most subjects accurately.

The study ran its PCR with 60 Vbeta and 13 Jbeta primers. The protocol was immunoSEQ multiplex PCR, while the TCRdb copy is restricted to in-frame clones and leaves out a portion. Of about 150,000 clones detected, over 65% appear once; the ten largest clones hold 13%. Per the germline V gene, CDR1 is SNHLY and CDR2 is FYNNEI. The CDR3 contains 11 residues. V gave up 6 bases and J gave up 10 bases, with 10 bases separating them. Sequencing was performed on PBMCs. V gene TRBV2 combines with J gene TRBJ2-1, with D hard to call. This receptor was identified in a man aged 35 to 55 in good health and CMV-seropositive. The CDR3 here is CASRSNGEQFF. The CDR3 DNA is TGTGCCAGCAGGTCTAACGGGGAGCAGTTCTTC. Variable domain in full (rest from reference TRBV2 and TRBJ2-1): EPEVTQTPSHQVTQMGQEVILRCVPISNHLYFYWYRQILGQKVEFLVSFYNNEISEKSEIFDDQFSVERPDGSNFTLKIRSTKLEDSAMYFCASRSNGEQFFGPGTRLTVL.